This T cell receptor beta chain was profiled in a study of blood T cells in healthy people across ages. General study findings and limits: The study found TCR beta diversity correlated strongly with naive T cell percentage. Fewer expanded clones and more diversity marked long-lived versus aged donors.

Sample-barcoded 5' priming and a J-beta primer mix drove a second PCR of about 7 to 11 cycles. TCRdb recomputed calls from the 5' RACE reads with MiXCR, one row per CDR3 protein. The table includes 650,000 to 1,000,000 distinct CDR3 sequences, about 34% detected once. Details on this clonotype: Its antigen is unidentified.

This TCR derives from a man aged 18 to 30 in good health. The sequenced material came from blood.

The DNA of the CDR3 is TGTGCCAGCAGTACCCCCAGCGGGGGACCCTACAATGAGCAGTTCTTC. Encoded protein: CASSTPSGGPYNEQFF. The chain has TRBV6-2 or TRBV6-3 and TRBJ2-1, with 8 bases fitting TRBD2. There are 16 residues in the CDR3. Germline V gene sequence: CDR1 MNHEY, CDR2 SVGEGT. The junction had 8 bases not matched to a gene; V was cut back by 5 bases and J by 2 bases.